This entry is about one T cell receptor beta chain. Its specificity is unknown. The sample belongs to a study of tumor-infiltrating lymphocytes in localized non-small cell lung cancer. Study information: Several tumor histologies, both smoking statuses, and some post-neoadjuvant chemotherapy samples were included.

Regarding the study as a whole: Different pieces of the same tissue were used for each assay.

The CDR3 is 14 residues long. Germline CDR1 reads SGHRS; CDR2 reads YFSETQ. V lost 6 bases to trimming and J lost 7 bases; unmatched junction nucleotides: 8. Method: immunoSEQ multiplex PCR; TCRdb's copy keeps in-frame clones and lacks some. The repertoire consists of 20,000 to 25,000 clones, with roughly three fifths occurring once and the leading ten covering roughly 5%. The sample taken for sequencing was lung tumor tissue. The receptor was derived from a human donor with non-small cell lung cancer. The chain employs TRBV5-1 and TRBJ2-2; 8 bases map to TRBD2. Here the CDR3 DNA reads TGCGCCAGCATGGACAGCGGGAGCTACGGGGAGCTGTTTTTT. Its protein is CASMDSGSYGELFF.